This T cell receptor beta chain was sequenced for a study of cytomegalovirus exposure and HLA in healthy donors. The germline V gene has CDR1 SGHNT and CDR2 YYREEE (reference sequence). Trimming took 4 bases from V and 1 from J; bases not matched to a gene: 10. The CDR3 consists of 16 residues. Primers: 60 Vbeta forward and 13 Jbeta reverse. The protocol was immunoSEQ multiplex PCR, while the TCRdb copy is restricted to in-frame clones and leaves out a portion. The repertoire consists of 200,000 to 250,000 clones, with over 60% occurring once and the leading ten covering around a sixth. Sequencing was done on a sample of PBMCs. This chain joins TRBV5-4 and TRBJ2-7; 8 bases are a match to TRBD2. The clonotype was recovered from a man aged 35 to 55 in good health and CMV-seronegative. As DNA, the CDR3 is TGTGCCAGCAGCCCGAGAGCGGGAGTGAAATCCTACGAGCAGTACTTC. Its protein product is CASSPRAGVKSYEQYF. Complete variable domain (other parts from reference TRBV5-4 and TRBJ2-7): ETGVTQSPTHLIKTRGQQVTLRCSSQSGHNTVSWYQQALGQGPQFIFQYYREEENGRGNFPPRFSGLQFPNYSSELNVNALELDDSALYLCASSPRAGVKSYEQYFGPGTRLTVT.